The present entry profiles one TCR beta chain with its context. The data were taken from a study of shared clonotypes between healthy human individuals. Donors were healthy HIV-negative adults without recent acute infections or vaccinations. The material for each subset, its genomic DNA, was split evenly across several immunoSEQ plates. Clones were sequenced by immunoSEQ multiplex PCR, and TCRdb holds only the in-frame ones, with some missing. The sample carries roughly 1,100,000 clones, about 75% recorded once. Sequencing was performed on memory CD4+ T cells sorted from blood. The subset: CD45RA-negative fraction. The TCR was taken from a man aged 18 to 30 in good health.

CDR3 residues: CASSLPNEKLFF. In DNA, the CDR3 is TGTGCCAGCAGCCTCCCCAATGAAAAACTGTTTTTT. The genes are TRBV7-2 and TRBJ1-4; D is unresolved. Trimming removed 5 bases at V and 5 bases at J, with 6 bases between. Germline V gene lookup returns CDR1 SGHTA and CDR2 FQGNSA. The length of the CDR3 is 12 residues. The full variable domain, completed using reference TRBV7-2 and TRBJ1-4, is GAGVSQSPSNKVTEKGKDVELRCDPISGHTALYWYRQSLGQGLEFLIYFQGNSAPDKSGLPSDRFSAERTGGSVSTLTIQRTQQEDSAVYLCASSLPNEKLFFGSGTQLSVL.